These 19 T cell receptor beta chains originate from one sample sequenced in a study of blood T cell repertoires in COVID-19. Assay used: immunoSEQ multiplex PCR; TCRdb lists only in-frame clones, some missing. The data contain some 340,000 clones, over 75% of them singletons. The sample comprised PBMCs or T cells enriched from blood (not recorded which). Receptor source: a woman in her thirties who had recovered from COVID-19.

The rearrangement uses TRBV19 and TRBJ1-2, with 11 bases aligning to TRBD1. CDR1 and CDR2 from the germline V gene are LNHDA and SQIVND (reference sequence). After removal of 5 bases from V and 4 bases from J, the junction contained 3 bases not matched to a gene. This CDR3 is 14 amino acids long. DNA for the CDR3: TGTGCCAGTAGTGGGACAGGGGGGATCTATGGCTACACCTTC. Translated: CASSGTGGIYGYTF.

The genes are TRBV30 and TRBJ2-3; TRBD2 matches 11 bases. The V gene's germline CDR1 is GTSNPN and CDR2 SVGIG (reference sequence). There are 14 residues in the CDR3. The V gene end was trimmed by 7 bases and the J gene end by 2 bases; junction bases not matched to a gene: 5. In DNA, the CDR3 is TGTGCCTACCTAGCGGGGGGCTACACAGATACGCAGTATTTT. Amino acid sequence: CAYLAGGYTDTQYF.

This clone was counted between two and nine times. The chain has TRBV6-5 and TRBJ2-2; tentative D call: TRBD2 (5 bases). The CDR3 consists of 12 residues. Deletions cut 7 bases from V and 6 bases from J, with 9 bases between. The germline gives CDR1 MNHEY, CDR2 SVGAGI. CDR3 nucleotides: TGTGCCAGCAAACGGGGTCCCGGGGAGCTGTTTTTT. It translates to CASKRGPGELFF.

The rearrangement links TRBV7-8 to TRBJ2-2; TRBD2 matches at 12 bases. CDR1 and CDR2 (germline): SGHVS, FQNEAQ. CDR3 length equals 20 residues. J lost 7 bases, V lost 6 bases, and 21 bases had no gene match. The CDR3 DNA reads TGTGCCAGCAGAAGAGAAGTGGACGAGACTAGCGGGGGTAAGGGCGGGGAGCTGTTTTTT. Amino acid sequence: CASRREVDETSGGKGGELFF. Complete variable domain (other parts from reference TRBV7-8 and TRBJ2-2): GAGVSQSPRYKVAKRGQDVALRCDPISGHVSLFWYQQALGQGPEFLTYFQNEAQLDKSGLPSDRFFAERPEGSVSTLKIQRTQQEDSAVYLCASRREVDETSGGKGGELFFGEGSRLTVL.

This clone was detected once. The rearrangement joins TRBV6-5 to TRBJ1-2; D gene unclear. CDR3 length: 15 residues. Per the germline V gene, CDR1 is MNHEY and CDR2 is SVGAGI. The V and J ends lost 0 bases and 8 bases respectively, with 16 bases between them. In DNA form, the CDR3 reads TGTGCCAGCAGTTACTCAGTACCCTCTCTCTACGGCTACACCTTC. It specifies CASSYSVPSLYGYTF.

This chain joins TRBV18 and TRBJ1-2, with D maybe TRBD1 (5 bases). CDR1 and CDR2 (germline): KGHSH, LQKENI. The CDR3 contains 16 residues. V shed 3 bases and J shed 7 bases, with 21 bases lying between them. CDR3 amino acids: CASSPEVGGTGSGYTF. CDR3 sequence (DNA): TGTGCCAGCTCACCCGAAGTCGGGGGAACAGGTAGTGGCTACACCTTC.

V gene TRBV4-3 combines with J gene TRBJ2-5, with 7 bases matching TRBD2. Trimming removed 4 bases from V and 5 bases from J; junction bases left unmatched: 7. From germline, CDR1 is LGHNA and CDR2 YSLEER. The CDR3 contains 14 residues. The CDR3 sequence: CASSLQGLGETQYF. In nucleotides, the CDR3 is TGCGCCAGCAGCCTACAAGGACTAGGGGAGACCCAGTACTTC.

The rearrangement uses TRBV7-3 and TRBJ2-2; 8 bases agree with TRBD2. The germline CDR1 and CDR2 sequences are SGHTA and FQGTGA. CDR3 length: 16 amino acids. With V trimmed by 5 bases and J by 4 bases, 9 bases remained unmatched. The CDR3 coding sequence is TGTGCCAGCAGCCCCTCCCCGGGGGGGCCCACCGGGGAGCTGTTTTTT. Its protein is CASSPSPGGPTGELFF.

The chain carries TRBV2 and TRBJ2-6; D gene unclear. Per germline, CDR1 SNHLY and CDR2 FYNNEI. Deletions cut 4 bases from V and 0 bases from J, with 10 bases between. This CDR3 spans 16 amino acids. Written as DNA, the CDR3 is TGTGCCAGCAGTGTAAGGAGCAACTCTGGGGCCAACGTCCTGACTTTC. This sequence encodes CASSVRSNSGANVLTF.

The chain is built from TRBV7-2 and TRBJ2-5, with TRBD2 matching 9 bases. J lost 5 bases, V lost 1 base, and 14 bases had no gene match. Per the germline V gene, CDR1 is SGHTA and CDR2 is FQGNSA. CDR3 length: 18 residues. CDR3 nucleotides: TGTGCCAGCAGCTTAGGTCAAGCGGGGGGCCGGGAGGGGGAGACCCAGTACTTC. Amino acid sequence: CASSLGQAGGREGETQYF.

The chain has TRBV28 and TRBJ1-5; D possibly corresponds to TRBD1 (6 bases). The CDR3 has 14 residues. Germline values: CDR1 MDHEN, CDR2 SYDVKM. V was cut by 6 bases and J by 5 bases, with 14 bases left in between. CDR3 DNA sequence: TGTGCCAGCAGGGAGGGGGGGCCCGATCAGCCCCAGCATTTT. Its protein is CASREGGPDQPQHF.

In DNA form, the CDR3 reads TGTGCCTGGAGTTCAAGCCGGAGCACAGATACGCAGTATTTT. The encoded protein is CAWSSSRSTDTQYF. This sequence joins TRBV30 and TRBJ2-3; D gene ambiguous. Germline values: CDR1 GTSNPN, CDR2 SVGIG (reference sequence). This CDR3 spans 14 amino acids. V gave up 2 bases and J gave up 0 bases, with 9 bases separating them.

This sequence joins TRBV2 and TRBJ2-7, with 10 bases identical to TRBD1. The CDR3 has 15 amino acids. With 5 bases clipped from V and 5 bases from J, the junction kept 9 bases outside the gene matches. Germline V lookup: CDR1 SNHLY, CDR2 FYNNEI. CDR3 sequence reads: CASSSGTGDTDEQYF. CDR3 nucleotide sequence: TGTGCCAGCAGTTCCGGGACAGGGGATACCGACGAGCAGTACTTC.

The V call is TRBV5-1, the J call TRBJ2-7, with 7 bases lining up with TRBD2. With V trimmed by 0 bases and J by 2 bases, 11 bases remained unmatched. The CDR3 covers 17 residues. Germline lookup yields CDR1 SGHRS and CDR2 YFSETQ. In DNA, the CDR3 is TGCGCCAGCAGCTTGGCGGCTAGCGGTCTCCCTACCTACGAGCAGTACTTC. Its translation is CASSLAASGLPTYEQYF.

V usage is TRBV5-6 and J usage is TRBJ2-1, with D perhaps TRBD2 (5 bases). There are 13 residues in the CDR3. Germline V gene data show CDR1 as SGHDT and CDR2 as YYEEEE. The V and J ends lost 3 bases and 8 bases respectively, with 12 bases between them. CDR3 sequence: CASSSRPGDEQFF. Written as DNA, the CDR3 is TGTGCCAGCAGCTCCCGACCCGGGGATGAGCAGTTCTTC.

The V and J genes are TRBV5-1 and TRBJ2-1; no clear D gene. The ends were cut back, 1 base at V and 2 bases at J, with 10 bases in the middle. Germline values: CDR1 SGHRS, CDR2 YFSETQ. The CDR3 sequence is 15 residues long. The CDR3 DNA is TGCGCCAGCAGCTTGACTAACTCACCCTACAATGAGCAGTTCTTC. Protein sequence: CASSLTNSPYNEQFF. The complete variable domain, with remaining parts taken from reference TRBV5-1 and TRBJ2-1, reads KAGVTQTPRYLIKTRGQQVTLSCSPISGHRSVSWYQQTPGQGLQFLFEYFSETQRNKGNFPGRFSGRQFSNSRSEMNVSTLELGDSALYLCASSLTNSPYNEQFFGPGTRLTVL.

The rearrangement uses TRBV21-1 and TRBJ2-2; TRBD2, as called in the table, went unchecked against the DNA. TRBV21-1 is tagged as a pseudogene. The CDR3 has 15 residues. The CDR3 DNA sequence: TGTGCCAGCGCGAGTACGAAAGCGATCGCGGGGGAGCTGTTTTTT. It specifies CASASTKAIAGELFF.

This clone counts as medium-sized. V and J are TRBV6-5 and TRBJ1-1; no clear D gene. The CDR3 runs to 11 residues. Trimming cost V 4 bases and J 3 bases, with 3 bases left between them. CDR1 is MNHEY, CDR2 SVGAGI, per germline. CDR3 sequence: CASSSDTEAFF. Written as DNA, the CDR3 is TGTGCCAGCAGTTCAGACACTGAAGCTTTCTTT.

V is TRBV6-5 and J is TRBJ1-2; 7 bases match TRBD1. Losses at the gene ends were 7 bases for V and 5 bases for J; bases not matched to a gene: 10. CDR3 length: 14 amino acids. Germline V gives CDR1 MNHEY, CDR2 SVGAGI. The CDR3 DNA reads TGTGCCAGCACCCCTCAGCCAGGGGGGTATGGCTACACCTTC. Amino acids: CASTPQPGGYGYTF.